This T cell receptor (beta chain) was documented in a study of blood T cell repertoires in COVID-19. Study overall: Samples came from the United States, Italy and Spain, spanning acute and convalescent COVID-19. T cells, B-cell-depleted T cells, or PBMCs provided the cDNA or gDNA that served as material.

Authors' processing steps: Reference gene primer amplification gave nucleated cell count estimates. Assay: immunoSEQ multiplex PCR; the TCRdb copy retains only in-frame clones and omits some. The V and J calls and the clone size are those of that table, but D and trimming were determined from the DNA. The sample lists 250,000 to 300,000 clones; around 83% were seen once. Germline CDR1 is SGHRS and CDR2 is YFSETQ. The CDR3 is 15 amino acids. V was pared by 4 bases and J by 3 bases, with 8 bases of the junction left unmatched. The sequenced material came from peripheral blood. The sequence was obtained from an elderly man with acute or convalescent COVID-19. This rearrangement joins TRBV5-1 to TRBJ1-2; TRBD1 matches 8 bases. CDR3 nucleotide sequence: TGCGCCAGCAGCACCGGACAGGGCAGTCACTATGGCTACACCTTC. Translating it yields CASSTGQGSHYGYTF.